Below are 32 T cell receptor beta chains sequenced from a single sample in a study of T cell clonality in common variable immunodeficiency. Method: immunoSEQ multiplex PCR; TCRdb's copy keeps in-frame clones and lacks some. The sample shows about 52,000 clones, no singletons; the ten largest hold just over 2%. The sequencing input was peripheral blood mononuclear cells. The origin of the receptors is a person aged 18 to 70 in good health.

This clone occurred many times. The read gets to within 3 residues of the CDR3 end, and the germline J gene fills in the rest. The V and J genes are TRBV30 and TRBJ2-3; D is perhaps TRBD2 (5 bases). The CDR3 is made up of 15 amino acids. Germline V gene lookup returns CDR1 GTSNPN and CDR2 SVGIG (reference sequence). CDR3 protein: CAWSVGGRGVGTQYF. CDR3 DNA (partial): TGTGCCTGGAGTGTTGGTGGTCGGGGAGTTGGGACG.

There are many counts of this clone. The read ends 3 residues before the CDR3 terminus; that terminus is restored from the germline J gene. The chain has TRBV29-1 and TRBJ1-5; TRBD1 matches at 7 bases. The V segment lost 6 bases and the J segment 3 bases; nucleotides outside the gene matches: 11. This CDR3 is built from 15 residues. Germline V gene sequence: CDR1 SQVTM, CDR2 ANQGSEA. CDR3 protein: CSVRRRDSVNQPQHF. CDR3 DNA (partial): TGCAGCGTCCGCCGCCGGGACAGCGTCAATCAGCCC.

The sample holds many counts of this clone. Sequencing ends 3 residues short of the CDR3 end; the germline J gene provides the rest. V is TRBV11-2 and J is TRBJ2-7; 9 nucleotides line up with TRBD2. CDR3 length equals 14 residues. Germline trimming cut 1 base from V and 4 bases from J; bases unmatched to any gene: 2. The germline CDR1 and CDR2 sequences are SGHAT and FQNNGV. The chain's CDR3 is CASSLGAGGYEQYF. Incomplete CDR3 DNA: TGTGCCAGCAGCTTAGGGGCGGGAGGGTACGAG.

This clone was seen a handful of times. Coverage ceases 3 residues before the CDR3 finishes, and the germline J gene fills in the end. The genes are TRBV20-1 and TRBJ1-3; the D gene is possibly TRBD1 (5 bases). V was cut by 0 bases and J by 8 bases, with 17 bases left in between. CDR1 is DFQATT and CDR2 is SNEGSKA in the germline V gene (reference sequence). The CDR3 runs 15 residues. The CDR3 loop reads CSARDLLGGLDTIYF. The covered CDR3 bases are TGCAGTGCTAGAGATCTTCTTGGGGGGTTGGACACC.

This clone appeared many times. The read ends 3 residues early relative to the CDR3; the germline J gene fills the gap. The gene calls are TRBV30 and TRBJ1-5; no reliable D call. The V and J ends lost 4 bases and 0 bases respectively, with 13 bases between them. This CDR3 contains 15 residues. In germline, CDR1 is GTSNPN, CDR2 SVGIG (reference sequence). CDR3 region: CAWNLGQYSNQPQHF. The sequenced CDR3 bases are TGTGCCTGGAATTTAGGGCAATATAGCAATCAGCCC.

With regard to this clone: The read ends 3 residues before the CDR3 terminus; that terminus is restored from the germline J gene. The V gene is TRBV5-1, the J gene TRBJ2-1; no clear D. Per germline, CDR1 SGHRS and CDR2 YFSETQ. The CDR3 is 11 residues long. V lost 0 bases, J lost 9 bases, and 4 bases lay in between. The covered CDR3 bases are TGCGCCAGCAGCTTGGCAGGTGAG. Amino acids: CASSLAGE. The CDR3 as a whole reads CASSLAGEQFF. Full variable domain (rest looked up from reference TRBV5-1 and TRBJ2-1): KAGVTQTPRYLIKTRGQQVTLSCSPISGHRSVSWYQQTPGQGLQFLFEYFSETQRNKGNFPGRFSGRQFSNSRSEMNVSTLELGDSALYLCASSLAGEQFFGPGTRLTVL.

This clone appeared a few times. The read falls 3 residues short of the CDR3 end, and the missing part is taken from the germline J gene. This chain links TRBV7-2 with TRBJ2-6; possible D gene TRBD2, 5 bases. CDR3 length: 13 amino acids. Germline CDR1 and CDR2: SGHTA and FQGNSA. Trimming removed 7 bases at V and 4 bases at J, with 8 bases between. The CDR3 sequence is CASTGYGANVLTF. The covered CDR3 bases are TGTGCCAGCACGGGGTACGGGGCCAACGTC.

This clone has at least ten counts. The sequenced part of the CDR3 DNA is TGTGCCAGCAGCTCCGGGGGGCCCTCCTACAATGAG. As protein: CASSSGGPSYNE. The entire CDR3 sequence reads CASSSGGPSYNEQFF. This chain joins TRBV7-2 and TRBJ2-1; a possible D gene is TRBD2 (7 bases). The observed sequence ends 3 residues before the CDR3 terminus, with the missing tail filled in from the germline J gene. This CDR3 is 15 amino acids long. Germline CDR1 reads SGHTA; CDR2 reads FQGNSA. Deletions cut 4 bases from V and 0 bases from J, with 10 bases between.

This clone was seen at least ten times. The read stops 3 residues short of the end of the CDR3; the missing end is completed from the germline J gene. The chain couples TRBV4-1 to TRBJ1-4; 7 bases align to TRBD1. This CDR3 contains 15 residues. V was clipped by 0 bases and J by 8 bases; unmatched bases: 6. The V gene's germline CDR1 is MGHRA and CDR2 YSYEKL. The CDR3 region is CASSQEKGAGEKLFF. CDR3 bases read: TGCGCCAGCAGCCAAGAAAAGGGGGCGGGGGAAAAA.

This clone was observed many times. This chain's CDR3 is CASSDRTGELFF. The covered CDR3 bases are TGTGCCAGCAGTGACCGCACCGGGGAG. The V call is TRBV6-1, the J call TRBJ2-2; the D is unclear. The DNA ends 3 residues before the CDR3 does, and the rest of the CDR3 is filled in from the germline J gene. Between the trimmed V and J ends, which lost 3 bases and 4 bases, there was a span of 3 bases. This CDR3 contains 12 residues. Germline V CDR1 and CDR2: MNHNS, SASEGT.

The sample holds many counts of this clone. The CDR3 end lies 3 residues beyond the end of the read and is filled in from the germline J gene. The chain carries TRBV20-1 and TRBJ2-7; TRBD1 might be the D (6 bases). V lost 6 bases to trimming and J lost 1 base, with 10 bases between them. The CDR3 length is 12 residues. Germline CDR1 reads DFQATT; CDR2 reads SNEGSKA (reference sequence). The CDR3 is CSAFDRSYEQYF. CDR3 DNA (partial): TGCAGTGCCTTCGACAGGTCCTACGAG.

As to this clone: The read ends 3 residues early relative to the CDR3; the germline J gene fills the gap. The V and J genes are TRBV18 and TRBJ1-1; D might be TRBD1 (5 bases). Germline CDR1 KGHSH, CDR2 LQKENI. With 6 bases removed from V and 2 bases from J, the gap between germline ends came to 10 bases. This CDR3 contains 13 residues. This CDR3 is CASSDSYNTEAFF. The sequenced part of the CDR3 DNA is TGTGCCAGCTCCGACAGTTATAACACTGAA.

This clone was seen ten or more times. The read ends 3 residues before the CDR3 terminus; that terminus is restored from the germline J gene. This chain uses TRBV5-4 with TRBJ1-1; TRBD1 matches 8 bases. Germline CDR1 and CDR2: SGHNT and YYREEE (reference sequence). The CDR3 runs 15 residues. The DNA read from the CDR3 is TGTGCCAGCAGCTTGACCGGACAGGGCGGGGCGGGA. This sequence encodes CASSLTGQGGAG. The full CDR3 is CASSLTGQGGAGAFF.

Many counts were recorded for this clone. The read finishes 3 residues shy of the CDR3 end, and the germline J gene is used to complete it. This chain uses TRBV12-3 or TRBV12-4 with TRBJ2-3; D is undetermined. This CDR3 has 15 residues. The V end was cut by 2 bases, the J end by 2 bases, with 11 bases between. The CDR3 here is CASSLNVAYTDTQYF. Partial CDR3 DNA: TGTGCCAGCAGTTTAAACGTCGCCTACACAGATACG.

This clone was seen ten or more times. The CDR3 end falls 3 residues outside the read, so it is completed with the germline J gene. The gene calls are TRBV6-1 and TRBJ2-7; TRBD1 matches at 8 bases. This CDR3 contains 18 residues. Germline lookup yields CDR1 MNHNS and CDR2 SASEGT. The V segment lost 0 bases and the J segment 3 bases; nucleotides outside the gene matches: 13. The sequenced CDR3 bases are TGTGCCAGCAGTGAAGCAGTGGGGACAGGCTTCCTTTACTACGAG. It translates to CASSEAVGTGFLYYE. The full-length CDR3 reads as CASSEAVGTGFLYYEQYF.

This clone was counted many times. Incomplete CDR3 DNA: TGTGCCAGCAGTGAAGGGACTAGCGGGGGCTACGAG. Amino acid sequence: CASSEGTSGGYE. The full-length CDR3 reads as CASSEGTSGGYEQYF. This sequence joins TRBV6-1 and TRBJ2-7, with 13 bases aligning to TRBD2. The sequence runs out 3 residues before the end of the CDR3; the remainder is reconstructed from the germline J gene. The CDR3 length is 15 residues. Germline V gene lookup returns CDR1 MNHNS and CDR2 SASEGT. The V gene end was trimmed by 1 base and the J gene end by 3 bases; junction bases not matched to a gene: 0.

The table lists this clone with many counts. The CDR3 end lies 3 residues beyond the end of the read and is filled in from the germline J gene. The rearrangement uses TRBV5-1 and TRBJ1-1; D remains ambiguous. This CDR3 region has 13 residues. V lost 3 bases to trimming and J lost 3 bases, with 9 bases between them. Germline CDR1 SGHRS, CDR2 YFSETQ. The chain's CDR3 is CASSWNGDTEAFF. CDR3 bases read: TGCGCCAGCAGCTGGAACGGGGACACTGAA.

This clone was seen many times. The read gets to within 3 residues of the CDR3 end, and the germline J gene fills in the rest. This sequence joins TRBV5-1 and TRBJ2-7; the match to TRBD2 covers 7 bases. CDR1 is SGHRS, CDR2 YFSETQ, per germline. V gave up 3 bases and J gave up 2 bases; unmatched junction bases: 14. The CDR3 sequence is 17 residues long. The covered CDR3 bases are TGCGCCAGCAGCTCAATTCGTTCGGCGGGGGATGCCTACGAG. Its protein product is CASSSIRSAGDAYE. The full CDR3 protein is CASSSIRSAGDAYEQYF.

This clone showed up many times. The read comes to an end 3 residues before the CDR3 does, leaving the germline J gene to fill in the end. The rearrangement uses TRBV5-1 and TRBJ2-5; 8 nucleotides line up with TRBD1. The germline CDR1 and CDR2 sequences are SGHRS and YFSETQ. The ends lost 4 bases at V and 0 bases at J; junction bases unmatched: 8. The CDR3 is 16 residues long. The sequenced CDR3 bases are TGCGCCAGCAGCGGCGGGACAGGAGGTTACCAAGAGACC. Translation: CASSGGTGGYQET. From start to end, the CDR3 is CASSGGTGGYQETQYF.

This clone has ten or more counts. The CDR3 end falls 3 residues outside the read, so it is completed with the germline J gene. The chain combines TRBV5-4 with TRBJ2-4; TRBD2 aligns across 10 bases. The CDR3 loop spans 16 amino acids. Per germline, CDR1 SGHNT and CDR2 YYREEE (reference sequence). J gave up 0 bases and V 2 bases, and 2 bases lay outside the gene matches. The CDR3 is CASSFSSGGAKNIQYF. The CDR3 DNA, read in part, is TGTGCCAGCAGCTTTTCTAGCGGGGGAGCCAAAAACATT.

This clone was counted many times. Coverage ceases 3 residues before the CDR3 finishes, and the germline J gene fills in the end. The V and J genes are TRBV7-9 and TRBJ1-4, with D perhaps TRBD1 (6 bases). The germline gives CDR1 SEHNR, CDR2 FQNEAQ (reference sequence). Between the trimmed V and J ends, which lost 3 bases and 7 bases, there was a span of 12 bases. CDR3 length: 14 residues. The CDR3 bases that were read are TGTGCCAGCAGCTTCCCACGACAGGTTGAAAAA. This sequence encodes CASSFPRQVEK. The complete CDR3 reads CASSFPRQVEKLFF.

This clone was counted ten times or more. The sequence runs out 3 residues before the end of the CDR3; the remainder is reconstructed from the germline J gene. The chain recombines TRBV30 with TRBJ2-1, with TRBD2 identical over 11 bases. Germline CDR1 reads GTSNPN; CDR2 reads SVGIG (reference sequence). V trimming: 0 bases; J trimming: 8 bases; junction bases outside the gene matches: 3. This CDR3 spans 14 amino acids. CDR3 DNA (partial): TGTGCCTGGAGTGTGTCTAGCGGGAGGTATGAG. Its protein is CAWSVSSGRYE. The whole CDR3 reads CAWSVSSGRYEQFF.

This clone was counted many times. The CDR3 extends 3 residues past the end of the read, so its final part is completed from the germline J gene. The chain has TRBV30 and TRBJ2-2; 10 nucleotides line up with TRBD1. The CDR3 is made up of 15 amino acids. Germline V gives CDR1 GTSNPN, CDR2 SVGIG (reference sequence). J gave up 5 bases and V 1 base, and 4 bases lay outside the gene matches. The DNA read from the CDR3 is TGTGCCTGGAGTGAGGGACAGGGGATGACCGGGGAG. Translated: CAWSEGQGMTGE. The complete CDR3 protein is CAWSEGQGMTGELFF.

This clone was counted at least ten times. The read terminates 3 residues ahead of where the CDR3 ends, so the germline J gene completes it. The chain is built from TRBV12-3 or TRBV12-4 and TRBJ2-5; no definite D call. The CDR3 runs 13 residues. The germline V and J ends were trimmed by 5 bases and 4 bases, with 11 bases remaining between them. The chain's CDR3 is CASSPLGPETQYF. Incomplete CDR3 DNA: TGTGCCAGCAGTCCCTTGGGCCCAGAGACC.

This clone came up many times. The CDR3 is CSARDVLRPPGELFF. CDR3 bases read: TGCAGTGCTAGAGATGTGTTGCGGCCCCCCGGGGAG. V usage is TRBV20-1 and J usage is TRBJ2-2; D is uncertain. Sequencing ends 3 residues short of the CDR3 end; the germline J gene provides the rest. The CDR3 has 15 residues. Per the germline V gene, CDR1 is DFQATT and CDR2 is SNEGSKA (reference sequence). Trimming cost V 0 bases and J 6 bases, with 14 bases left between them.

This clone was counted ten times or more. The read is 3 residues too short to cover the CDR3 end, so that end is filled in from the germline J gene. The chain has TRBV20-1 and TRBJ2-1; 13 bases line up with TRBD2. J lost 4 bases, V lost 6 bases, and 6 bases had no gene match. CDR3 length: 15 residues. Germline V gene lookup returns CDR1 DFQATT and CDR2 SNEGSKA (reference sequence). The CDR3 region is CSAKGLAGPYNEQFF. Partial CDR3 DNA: TGCAGTGCCAAGGGACTAGCGGGACCGTACAATGAG.

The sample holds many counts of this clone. The CDR3: CASSRSLAGTTDTQYF. The CDR3 DNA, read in part, is TGCGCCAGCAGCCGTTCCTTAGCGGGGACCACAGATACG. This chain uses TRBV4-1 with TRBJ2-3, with TRBD2 matching over 8 bases. The missing CDR3 end, 3 residues past where the read stops, is filled in from the germline J gene. CDR1 is MGHRA, CDR2 YSYEKL, per germline. Losses at the gene ends were 4 bases for V and 2 bases for J; bases not matched to a gene: 8. This CDR3 contains 16 residues.

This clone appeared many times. CDR3: CASTDSSYGYTF. CDR3 DNA (partial): TGTGCCAGTACAGACAGCAGCTATGGC. The rearrangement links TRBV19 to TRBJ1-2, with D tentatively TRBD1 (5 bases). The observed sequence ends 3 residues before the CDR3 terminus, with the missing tail filled in from the germline J gene. The germline CDR1 and CDR2 sequences are LNHDA and SQIVND (reference sequence). V gave up 7 bases and J gave up 4 bases, with 10 bases separating them. The CDR3 spans 12 residues.

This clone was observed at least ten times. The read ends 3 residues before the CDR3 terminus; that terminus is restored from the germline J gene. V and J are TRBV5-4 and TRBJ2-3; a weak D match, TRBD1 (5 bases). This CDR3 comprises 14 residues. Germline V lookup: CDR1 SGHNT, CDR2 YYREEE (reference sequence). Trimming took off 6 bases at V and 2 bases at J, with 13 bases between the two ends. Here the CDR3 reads CASMSGWDTDTQYF. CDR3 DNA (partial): TGTGCCAGCATGTCAGGGTGGGACACAGATACG.

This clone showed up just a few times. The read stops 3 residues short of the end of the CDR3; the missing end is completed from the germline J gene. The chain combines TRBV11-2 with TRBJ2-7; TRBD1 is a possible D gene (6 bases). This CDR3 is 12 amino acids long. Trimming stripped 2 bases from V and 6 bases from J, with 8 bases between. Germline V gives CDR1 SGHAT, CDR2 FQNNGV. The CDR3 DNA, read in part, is TGTGCCAGCAGCTTAACAGGGCCCGAG. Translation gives CASSLTGPE. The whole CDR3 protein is CASSLTGPEQYF.

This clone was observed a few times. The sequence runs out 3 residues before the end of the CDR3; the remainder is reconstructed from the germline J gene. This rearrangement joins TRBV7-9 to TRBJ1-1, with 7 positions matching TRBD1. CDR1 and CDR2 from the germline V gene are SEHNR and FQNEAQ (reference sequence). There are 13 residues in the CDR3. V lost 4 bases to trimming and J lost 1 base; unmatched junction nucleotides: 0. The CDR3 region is CASSWDRNTEAFF. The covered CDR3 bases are TGTGCCAGCAGCTGGGACAGGAACACTGAA. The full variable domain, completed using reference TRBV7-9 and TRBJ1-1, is DTGVSQNPRHKITKRGQNVTFRCDPISEHNRLYWYRQTLGQGPEFLTYFQNEAQLEKSRLLSDRFSAERPKGSFSTLEIQRTEQGDSAMYLCASSWDRNTEAFFGQGTRLTVV.

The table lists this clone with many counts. CDR3 bases read: TGTGCCAGTAGTATAGCCGCGGGGCAGCGCTACGAG. Translating gives CASSIAAGQRYE. The entire CDR3 is CASSIAAGQRYEQYF. The chain has TRBV19 and TRBJ2-7; possibly TRBD2 for D (6 bases). The DNA ends 3 residues before the CDR3 does, and the rest of the CDR3 is filled in from the germline J gene. Germline CDR1 and CDR2: LNHDA and SQIVND (reference sequence). CDR3 length: 15 amino acids. Trimming removed 1 base from V and 3 bases from J, with 13 bases in between.